This T cell receptor beta chain was recovered during a study of CXCR3-negative and CXCR3-positive naive CD8 T cells. Note on this clonotype: Its antigen is still unknown.

Naive CD8+ T cells showed a CD45RO-CCR7+CD27+CD95- phenotype. Study-wide results and caveats: The study found comparably high diversity in both naive subsets and much lower diversity in memory CD8+ cells. TRB CDR3s were more hydrophobic in CXCR3-positive than in CXCR3-negative naive cells. Between one naive subset and the other, surface CD5 was comparable, and TCR strength was inferred from TRB CDR3 properties. Similar TRBV-TRBJ usage was seen in naive cells (both CXCR3-negative and CXCR3-positive), but memory cells differed.

Germline CDR1 reads DFQATT; CDR2 reads SNEGSKA (reference sequence). This CDR3 is 15 amino acids long. The study made its TRB cDNA libraries by 5' RACE, adding UMI labels. Following a re-call of the 5' RACE reads, TCRdb has one entry per CDR3 protein and lacks DNA. This table holds about 53,000 distinct CDR3 sequences. This clonotype was sampled from a human donor in good health. Some clones in this sample may be carry-over from other donors' samples. The chain has TRBV20-1 and TRBJ1-2; TCRdb outputs TRBD1, but without DNA this stays unchecked. The sample taken for sequencing was naive CXCR3+ CD8+ T cells from blood. Described subset: CD45RO-CCR7+CD27+CD95- naive CD8+ T cells expressing CXCR3 (TNR3+). CDR3 region: CSARDEPRGNYGYTF.